This TCR beta chain was sequenced in a study of high-grade serous ovarian cancer treatment subgroups. The wider study: Each sample yielded on average roughly 7,500 unique TCR beta rearrangements from some 15,000 reads. Findings of the study overall: Only CDR3 was analyzed; CDR1 and CDR2 were not. Higher neoantigen levels went with greater TCR clonal relatedness. Spatial context was lost because tumors were sequenced in bulk.

Regarding this clone: Its antigen is currently unknown.

Tumor samples were taken before definitive surgery or chemotherapy. TCRdb's table, derived via immunoSEQ multiplex PCR, lists solely in-frame clones and lacks some. Of about 4,400 clones listed, around 76% are singletons. CDR3 length: 15 amino acids. Trimming took off 4 bases at V and 0 bases at J, with 14 bases between the two ends. CDR1 is SGHRS, CDR2 YFSETQ, per germline. Sequencing was done on a sample of tumor tissue. The V gene is TRBV5-1, the J gene TRBJ2-7; D not resolved. The sequence was obtained from a human donor with high-grade serous ovarian cancer. The CDR3 sequence: CASSKAPTNSYEQYF. In DNA form, the CDR3 reads TGCGCCAGCAGCAAGGCACCGACCAACTCCTACGAGCAGTACTTC. Looking up the rest from reference TRBV5-1 and TRBJ2-7 gives the full variable domain: KAGVTQTPRYLIKTRGQQVTLSCSPISGHRSVSWYQQTPGQGLQFLFEYFSETQRNKGNFPGRFSGRQFSNSRSEMNVSTLELGDSALYLCASSKAPTNSYEQYFGPGTRLTVT.